This T cell receptor beta chain was captured by sequencing in a study of T cells in Graves' hyperthyroidism and ophthalmopathy (dated by TCRdb to about 2019). Context from the whole study: Peripheral blood was sampled at the time of initial diagnosis, prior to any treatment. To identify TCR V-J signatures that set the groups apart, the researchers used a discovery cohort of 100 patients, made up of around 42 with Graves' ophthalmopathy and 57 with stable Graves' hyperthyroidism. Prospective prediction of ophthalmopathy was tested in an independent validation cohort of 18 to 20 hyperthyroidism patients and approximately 17 patients who later progressed to ophthalmopathy. The approximately 100 discovery patients were divided at random into training and test sets in a 7:3 ratio. The study also compared thyroid tissue and blood T-cell repertoires from several Graves' hyperthyroidism patients. After blood sampling, hyperthyroidism patients were treated with methimazole at a starting dose of 30 mg daily, and ophthalmopathy patients were treated with high-dose intravenous methylprednisolone. TCR Vbeta CDR3 sequencing of some 140 peripheral blood samples (over 40 ophthalmopathy, about 80 hyperthyroidism and around 17 progressor patients) is reported in the paper. Results the study describes overall, beyond this receptor: No statistical method was used to set the sample size in advance, and investigators knew the group allocation. In validation, the model predicted progression to ophthalmopathy with approximately 70% sensitivity and 72.22% specificity, a median of around six months before onset. Blood samples also contained most of the expanded thyroid clonotypes (frequency above 0.001), which suggests that blood repertoires may reflect thyroid immune responses. A 13 V-J signature model separated ophthalmopathy from stable hyperthyroidism, with about 88% sensitivity and 81.08% specificity in cross-validation and 80%/75% in testing.

The TCR beta CDR3 regions were amplified from RNA transcripts. The TCR CDR3 was subjected to a first round of RT-PCR using the HTBI primer set and the Qiagen OneStep RT-PCR kit. The libraries were constructed in a second round of multiplex PCR and then size-selected and purified. Libraries were sequenced paired-end with 100 bp reads on an Illumina HiSeq2000. The original methods were these. Raw data were processed with SOAPnuke, discarding reads with adapters, uncalled bases, mean Phred below 15, or no exact constant-primer or identifier match. COPE v1.2.5 was used to merge high-quality paired reads, and clonotypes were defined as unique nucleotide sequences. Clonotypes were aligned to IMGT TRBV, TRBD and TRBJ reference segments using MiTCR v1.1. The analysis was restricted to V-J combinations with a frequency above 0.0001, which together covered over 99% of the repertoires. The TCS score was defined as the ratio of F50 (clonal expansion) to E x V (chaos), calculated using BLOSUM62-based TCRdist between CDR3 peptides within each V-J. Welch's t-statistics and random forest reduced roughly 530 V-J features to roughly 13, which were used in a naive Bayes classifier (R e1071). The Morisita-Horn index was used to measure how similar the thyroid and blood repertoires were. TCRdb reworked the public reads: Q25 trimming with fastp, MiXCR clone assembly, productive beta chains retained. CDR3 protein duplicates are merged, each entry listing the most common genes and DNA. The authors' filters were not applied to this entry. The sample table holds about 610,000 distinct CDR3 sequences, of which about 15% were seen once. Clones ranked in the top ten supply over 3.5% of the sample.

In this sample, this clonotype turned up a few times. Its target antigen remains unknown. No base quality information exists; no much larger clone differs at one position. Ophthalmopathy patients had moderately to severely active disease, Clinical Activity Score of at least 3, NOSPECS grade of at least 4, and duration under 3 months. Any patient with an uncontrolled infection, another autoimmune disease, pregnancy or lactation was excluded. Diagnoses were established on the basis of clinical symptoms, serum thyroxine and TRAb, thyroid ultrasound, and orbital computed tomography. PBMCs were isolated from about 9.1 ml of fresh peripheral blood by Ficoll-Paque density gradient centrifugation. Total RNA was extracted using Trizol reagent, and RNA quality was assessed on an Agilent 2100 Bioanalyzer. The germline V end is reduced by 5 bases and the J end by 3 bases; junction bases left unmatched: 9. The CDR3 starts with the cysteine, ends with the phenylalanine, and has 15 residues. The only DNA kept is the CDR3, 45 bases in frame from the first base. According to the germline V gene, CDR1 reads SGHRS and CDR2 reads YFSETQ.

The chain uses TRBV5-1 and TRBJ2-7; 9 middle bases align to TRBD1. What was sequenced was blood. The TCR was taken from a woman in her 40s with Graves' ophthalmopathy. Read as DNA, the sequence is TGCGCCAGCAGTCCCGAGACAGGGGGATTCTACGAGCAGTACTTC. Its protein reads: CASSPETGGFYEQYF.